This TCR beta chain comes out of a study of tumor-infiltrating lymphocytes in primary liver carcinoma. As concerns this clonotype: Germline is not matched at one junction end, which may reflect a read error.

A constant-region primer primed TCR beta cDNA synthesis from 500 to 550 ng of total RNA. Generation of the TCR beta libraries relied on three nested multiplex PCR rounds using slightly modified ARM-PCR. For roughly 11 cycles apiece, the opening two PCR rounds ran with TRBV1-TRBV30 forward primers and a C-beta reverse primer. MiXCR was run by TCRdb on the multiplex PCR reads, yielding one entry per CDR3 protein. The sample has fewer than 400,000 distinct CDR3 sequences, 50% to 70% seen once; the top ten hold roughly 8.9%. RNA isolated from unsorted whole blood supplied the blood RNA, with germline DNA also extracted. This CDR3 comprises 15 residues. Germline CDR1 reads SGHVS; CDR2 reads FQNEAQ.

The sequence derives from a man aged 35-49 years with primary liver carcinoma and hepatitis B virus infection. The chain joins TRBV7-8 to TRBJ2-3, with TRBD2 as a possible D gene (6 bases). What was sequenced was peripheral blood. The CDR3 protein is CASSFGLASTDTRYF. The CDR3 DNA follows: TGTGCCAGTAGCTTCGGCCTAGCGAGCACAGATACGCGGTATTTT.